What follows are 4 T cell receptor beta chains derived from one specimen sequenced in a study of CD8+ T cells in alopecia areata. cDNA reverse transcribed from extracted RNA served as the sequencing template. Sequencing used immunoSEQ multiplex PCR; TCRdb keeps in-frame clones, though not all of them. The sample holds approximately 140,000 clones, more than 75% seen once. This specimen consisted of CD8+ T cells sorted from blood, obtained at week 0. All receptors come from a human donor with alopecia areata.

This clone was observed once. The CDR3: CASREQGAVDEQYF. As DNA, the CDR3 is TGTGCCAGCAGAGAACAGGGGGCTGTGGACGAGCAGTACTTC. The chain combines TRBV2 with TRBJ2-7; TRBD1 agrees at 9 bases. The CDR3 contains 14 residues. Germline V gene lookup returns CDR1 SNHLY and CDR2 FYNNEI. V dropped 6 bases and J dropped 5; count of bases not matched to a gene: 8.

The chain couples TRBV7-3 to TRBJ2-2; 7 bases match TRBD2. With V trimmed by 4 bases and J by 6 bases, 5 bases remained unmatched. The CDR3 is 14 amino acids. Looked up from germline, CDR1 is SGHTA and CDR2 is FQGTGA. CDR3 DNA: TGTGCCAGCAGCTGGGGAGCGGGACCCGGGGAGCTGTTTTTT. Translation gives CASSWGAGPGELFF.

The chain recombines TRBV5-4 with TRBJ2-7; 12 bases match TRBD1. Germline CDR1 SGHNT, CDR2 YYREEE (reference sequence). V lost 2 bases, J lost 3 bases, and 9 bases stayed unmatched. CDR3 length: 17 amino acids. The CDR3 DNA reads as TGTGCCAGCAGCTTATTAACCGGGACAGGGGGCAGCTACGAGCAGTACTTC. Its protein product is CASSLLTGTGGSYEQYF.

The V and J genes are TRBV19 and TRBJ1-1; D gene uncertain. The CDR3 has 14 amino acids. The V and J ends lost 5 bases and 3 bases respectively, with 13 bases between them. CDR1 and CDR2 from the germline V gene are LNHDA and SQIVND (reference sequence). The CDR3 loop reads CASSPHGADTEAFF. CDR3 DNA: TGTGCCAGTAGTCCCCATGGCGCGGACACTGAAGCTTTCTTT.